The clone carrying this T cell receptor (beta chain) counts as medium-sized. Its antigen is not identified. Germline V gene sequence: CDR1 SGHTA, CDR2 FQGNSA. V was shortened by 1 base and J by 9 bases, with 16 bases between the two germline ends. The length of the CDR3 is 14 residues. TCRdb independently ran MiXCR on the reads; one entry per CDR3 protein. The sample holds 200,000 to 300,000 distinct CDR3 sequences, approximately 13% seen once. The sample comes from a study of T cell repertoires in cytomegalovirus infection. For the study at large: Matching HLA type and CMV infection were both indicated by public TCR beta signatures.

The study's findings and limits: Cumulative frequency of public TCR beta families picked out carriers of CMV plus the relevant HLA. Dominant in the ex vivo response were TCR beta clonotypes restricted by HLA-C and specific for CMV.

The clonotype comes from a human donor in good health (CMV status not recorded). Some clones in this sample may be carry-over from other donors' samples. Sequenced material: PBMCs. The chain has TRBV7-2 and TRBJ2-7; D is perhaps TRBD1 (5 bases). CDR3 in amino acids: CASSLGGPRGGQYF. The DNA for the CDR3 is TGTGCCAGCAGCTTAGGAGGTCCAAGGGGCGGGCAGTACTTC.